The rows below give T cell receptor beta chains drawn from one sample of a study of CD8+ T cells in alopecia areata. TCRdb keeps only in-frame clones here, not all; method: immunoSEQ multiplex PCR. The data show under 300,000 clones, approximately 60% seen once. The specimen comprised CD4+ T cells sorted from blood, sampled around week 54, from a patient treated with tofacitinib. Receptor source: a human donor with alopecia areata. The CDR3 runs from the conserved cysteine through the conserved F or W. Fields, in order: J gene, D gene, V gene, clone size, CDR3 protein, CDR3 DNA. A D gene is named only where the DNA matches it firmly. A clone size is listed for some rows: how often the clone was seen (once, few, many), or a class if it is expanded.

>TRBJ1-1|.|TRBV29-1|few
CSVESTEGTEAFF
TGCAGCGTTGAGTCCACGGAGGGAACTGAAGCTTTCTTT
>TRBJ2-3|TRBD2|TRBV5-4|.
CASNPSGGRTDTQYF
TGTGCCAGCAATCCGAGCGGGGGCCGCACAGATACGCAGTATTTT
>TRBJ2-3|TRBD2|TRBV29-1|few
CSVPGLAGGWGDTQYF
TGCAGCGTTCCCGGACTAGCGGGGGGCTGGGGAGATACGCAGTATTTT
>TRBJ2-6|.|TRBV18|once
CASSPERGSGANVLTF
TGTGCCAGCTCACCAGAACGCGGCTCTGGGGCCAACGTCCTGACTTTC
>TRBJ1-1|TRBD1|TRBV29-1|.
CSVTNRGRYTEAFF
TGCAGCGTTACCAACAGGGGGAGATACACTGAAGCTTTCTTT
>TRBJ2-5|TRBD2|TRBV5-6|few
CASSLESGGKVTQYF
TGTGCCAGCAGCTTGGAAAGCGGGGGGAAGGTGACCCAGTACTTC
>TRBJ2-5|.|TRBV5-1|.
CASSLTGVGETQYF
TGCGCCAGCAGCTTGACTGGAGTCGGGGAGACCCAGTACTTC
>TRBJ1-1|.|TRBV5-1|.
CASSSIPGAGPEAFF
TGCGCCAGCAGCTCAATCCCCGGGGCCGGACCTGAAGCTTTCTTT
>TRBJ2-5|TRBD2|TRBV6-5|.
CASSYDPAGGRRDQYF
TGTGCCAGCAGTTACGATCCAGCGGGGGGGCGAAGGGACCAGTACTTC
>TRBJ1-1|TRBD1|TRBV5-6|.
CASSIWTGPNTEAFF
TGTGCCAGCAGCATTTGGACAGGGCCGAACACTGAAGCTTTCTTT
>TRBJ2-7|TRBD1|TRBV15|once
CATSRPSTGVHEQYF
TGTGCCACCAGCAGACCTTCGACAGGGGTCCACGAGCAGTACTTC
>TRBJ1-1|TRBD1|TRBV27|once
CASSLSARTGGITEAFF
TGTGCCAGCAGTTTATCGGCCCGGACAGGGGGCATCACTGAAGCTTTCTTT
>TRBJ1-1|.|TRBV30|.
CAWSDLWLGDTEAFF
TGTGCCTGGAGTGACTTGTGGCTAGGGGACACTGAAGCTTTCTTT
>TRBJ1-2|.|TRBV5-4|.
CASSTDGTDGYTF
TGTGCCAGCAGCACCGACGGGACGGATGGCTACACCTTC
>TRBJ2-7|.|TRBV9|.
CASSVGGEQYF
TGTGCCAGCAGCGTAGGAGGCGAGCAGTACTTC
>TRBJ2-3|TRBD1|TRBV30|once
CAWAGTGRGGDTQYF
TGTGCCTGGGCCGGGACAGGGAGGGGAGGAGATACGCAGTATTTT
>TRBJ1-6|.|TRBV10-3|.
CAISESVSVQLLHF
TGTGCCATCAGTGAGTCGGTTAGTGTTCAACTCCTCCACTTT
>TRBJ1-5|TRBD1|TRBV29-1|.
CSVGQGYQPQHF
TGCAGCGTTGGACAGGGTTATCAGCCCCAGCATTTT
>TRBJ1-4|.|TRBV5-6|.
CASSASRGRREEKLFF
TGTGCCAGCAGCGCATCTAGGGGCCGGAGAGAAGAAAAACTGTTTTTT
>TRBJ2-7|TRBD1|TRBV29-1|once
CSVAIRTGSYEQYF
TGCAGCGTTGCAATCCGGACAGGGAGTTACGAGCAGTACTTC
>TRBJ2-6|.|TRBV30|.
CAWRYPGANVLTF
TGTGCCTGGAGGTACCCTGGGGCCAACGTCCTGACTTTC
>TRBJ1-1|TRBD1|TRBV7-6|.
CASSLIMGQTSEAFF
TGTGCCAGCAGCTTAATAATGGGACAGACTTCTGAAGCTTTCTTT
>TRBJ2-2|TRBD2|TRBV19|.
CASSRVAGVAGELFF
TGTGCCAGTAGTAGGGTAGCGGGGGTCGCCGGGGAGCTGTTTTTT
>TRBJ2-5|.|TRBV10-3|.
CAISEQEQETQYF
TGTGCCATCAGTGAACAGGAGCAAGAGACCCAGTACTTC
>TRBJ2-3|.|TRBV29-1|.
CSVEGTPDTQYF
TGCAGCGTTGAAGGGACCCCAGATACGCAGTATTTT
>TRBJ1-2|TRBD1|TRBV30|.
CAWSPGQGNYGYTF
TGTGCCTGGAGTCCCGGACAGGGCAACTATGGCTACACCTTC
>TRBJ1-1|.|TRBV15|.
CATSRDRNTEAFF
TGTGCCACCAGCAGAGATCGGAACACTGAAGCTTTCTTT
>TRBJ2-2|TRBD1|TRBV23-1|few
CASRLSGQGGTGELFF
TGCGCCAGCAGGCTCTCGGGACAGGGAGGAACCGGGGAGCTGTTTTTT
>TRBJ1-2|.|TRBV7-9|.
CASRNITGGYTF
TGTGCCAGCAGGAACATCACGGGGGGCTACACCTTC
>TRBJ1-2|TRBD1|TRBV7-2|.
CASSLGARNWDRGYGYTF
TGTGCCAGCAGCTTAGGGGCCCGGAATTGGGACAGGGGCTATGGCTACACCTTC
>TRBJ1-2|.|TRBV29-1|.
CSVDDGGGYTF
TGCAGCGTTGATGACGGGGGTGGCTACACCTTC
>TRBJ2-3|TRBD1|TRBV25-1|.
CASRPFTGTGGWTDTQYF
TGTGCCAGCAGACCTTTCACCGGGACAGGGGGCTGGACAGATACGCAGTATTTT
>TRBJ2-5|.|TRBV5-1|.
CASSLGQHAETQYF
TGCGCCAGCAGCTTGGGACAGCACGCGGAGACCCAGTACTTC
>TRBJ2-5|.|TRBV7-8|.
CASSRGSEETQYF
TGTGCCAGCAGCCGCGGCTCGGAAGAGACCCAGTACTTC
>TRBJ1-2|TRBD1|TRBV5-1|.
CASSLQGADYGYTF
TGCGCCAGCAGCTTACAGGGGGCTGACTATGGCTACACCTTC
>TRBJ1-1|.|TRBV6-5|.
CASSVIQGFGEAFF
TGTGCCAGCAGTGTCATCCAGGGGTTTGGTGAAGCTTTCTTT
>TRBJ1-1|.|TRBV5-6|.
CASSLYLVSGGTEAFF
TGTGCCAGCAGCTTGTATCTAGTATCGGGCGGTACTGAAGCTTTCTTT
>TRBJ2-5|.|TRBV7-9|.
CASSLSGETQYF
TGTGCCAGCAGCCTCAGTGGTGAGACCCAGTACTTC
>TRBJ2-5|TRBD1|TRBV30|.
CAFLRTGVSETQYF
TGTGCCTTCCTAAGGACAGGGGTATCAGAGACCCAGTACTTC
>TRBJ2-3|.|TRBV30|few
CAWSDTGTDTQYF
TGTGCCTGGAGTGATACAGGCACAGATACGCAGTATTTT
>TRBJ1-1|.|TRBV19|.
CASSIGSGIMNTEAFF
TGTGCCAGTAGTATAGGGTCGGGGATTATGAACACTGAAGCTTTCTTT
>TRBJ2-2|.|TRBV7-9|.
CASSLVSNTGELFF
TGTGCCAGCAGCTTAGTCTCCAACACCGGGGAGCTGTTTTTT
>TRBJ2-2|.|TRBV7-3|.
CASSFSEINGELFF
TGTGCCAGCAGCTTCTCAGAAATTAACGGGGAGCTGTTTTTT
>TRBJ2-7|.|TRBV6-5|.
CASRGGSYEQYF
TGTGCCAGCAGGGGCGGTTCCTACGAGCAGTACTTC
>TRBJ1-6|.|TRBV6-1|few
CASTDGRYNSPLHF
TGTGCCAGCACCGACGGGAGATATAATTCACCCCTCCACTTT
>TRBJ2-2|.|TRBV15|.
CATSSKLAGSRTGELFF
TGTGCCACCAGCAGTAAACTGGCGGGGTCCCGAACCGGGGAGCTGTTTTTT
>TRBJ1-1|.|TRBV29-1|few
CSGGQINTEAFF
TGCAGCGGTGGACAAATCAACACTGAAGCTTTCTTT
>TRBJ1-2|.|TRBV5-6|.
CASSWSEQGNSIGYTF
TGTGCCAGCAGCTGGTCTGAGCAGGGAAATAGTATCGGCTACACCTTC
>TRBJ1-1|TRBD1|TRBV5-1|.
CASSIRQGDTEAFF
TGCGCCAGCAGCATACGACAGGGGGACACTGAAGCTTTCTTT